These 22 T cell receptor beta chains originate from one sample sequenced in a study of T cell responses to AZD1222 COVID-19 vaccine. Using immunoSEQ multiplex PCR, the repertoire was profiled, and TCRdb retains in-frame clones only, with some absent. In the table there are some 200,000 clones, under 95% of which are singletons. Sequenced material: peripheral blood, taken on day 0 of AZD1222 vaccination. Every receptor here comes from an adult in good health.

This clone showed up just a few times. In DNA form, the CDR3 reads TGTGCCAGTAGTATAATCGGGGGGAGCACCGGGGAGCTGTTTTTT. Translation gives CASSIIGGSTGELFF. The V call is TRBV19, the J call TRBJ2-2, with 7 positions matching TRBD2. CDR1 and CDR2 from the germline V gene are LNHDA and SQIVND (reference sequence). This CDR3 comprises 15 residues. J gave up 4 bases and V 2 bases, and 4 bases lay outside the gene matches.

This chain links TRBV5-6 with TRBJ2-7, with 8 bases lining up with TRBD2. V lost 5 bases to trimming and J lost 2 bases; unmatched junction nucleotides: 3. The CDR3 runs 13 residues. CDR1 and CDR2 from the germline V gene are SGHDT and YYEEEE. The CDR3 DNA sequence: TGTGCCAGCAGTGCGGGGGGCCCCTACGAGCAGTACTTC. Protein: CASSAGGPYEQYF.

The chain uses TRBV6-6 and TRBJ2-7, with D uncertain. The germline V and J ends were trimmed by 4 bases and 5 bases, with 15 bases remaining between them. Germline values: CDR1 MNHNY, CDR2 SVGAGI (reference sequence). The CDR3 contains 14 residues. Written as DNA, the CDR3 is TGTGCCAGCAGTTCTTCCGTGGGGTCCAACGAGCAGTACTTC. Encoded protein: CASSSSVGSNEQYF.

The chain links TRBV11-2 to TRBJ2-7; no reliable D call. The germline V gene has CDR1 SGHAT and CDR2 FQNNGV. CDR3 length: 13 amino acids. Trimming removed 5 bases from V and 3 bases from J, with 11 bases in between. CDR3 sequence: CASSPGSHYEQYF. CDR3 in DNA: TGTGCCAGCAGCCCTGGATCGCACTACGAGCAGTACTTC.

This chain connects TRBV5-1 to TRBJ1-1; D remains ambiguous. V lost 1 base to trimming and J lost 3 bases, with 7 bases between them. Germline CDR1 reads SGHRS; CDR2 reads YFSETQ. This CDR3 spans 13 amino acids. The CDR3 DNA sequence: TGCGCCAGCAGCTTGCGGGTATACACTGAAGCTTTCTTT. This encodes CASSLRVYTEAFF.

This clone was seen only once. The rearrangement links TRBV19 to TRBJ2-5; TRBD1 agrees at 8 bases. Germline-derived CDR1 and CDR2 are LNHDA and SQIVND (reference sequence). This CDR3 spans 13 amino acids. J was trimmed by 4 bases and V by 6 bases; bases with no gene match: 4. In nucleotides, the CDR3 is TGTGCCAGTAGGCGGACAGGGACAGAGACCCAGTACTTC. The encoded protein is CASRRTGTETQYF.

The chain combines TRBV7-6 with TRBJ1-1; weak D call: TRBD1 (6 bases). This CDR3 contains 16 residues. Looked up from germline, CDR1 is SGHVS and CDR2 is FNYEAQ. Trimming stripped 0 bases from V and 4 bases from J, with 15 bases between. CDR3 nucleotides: TGTGCCAGCAGCTTAGCGAAGGTCACAGGGAGCACTGAAGCTTTCTTT. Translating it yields CASSLAKVTGSTEAFF.

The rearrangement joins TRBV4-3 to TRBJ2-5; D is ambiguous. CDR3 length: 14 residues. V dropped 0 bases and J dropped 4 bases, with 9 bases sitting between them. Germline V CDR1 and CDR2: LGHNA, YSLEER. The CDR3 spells CASSQDPRGETQYF. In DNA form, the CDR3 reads TGCGCCAGCAGCCAAGATCCCCGAGGAGAGACCCAGTACTTC.

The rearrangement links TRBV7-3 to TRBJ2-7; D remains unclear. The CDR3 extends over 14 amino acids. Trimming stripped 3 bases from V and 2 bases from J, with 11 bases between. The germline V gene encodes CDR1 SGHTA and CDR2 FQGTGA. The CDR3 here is CASSLTPGTYEQYF. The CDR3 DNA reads TGTGCCAGCAGCTTGACACCGGGTACCTACGAGCAGTACTTC.

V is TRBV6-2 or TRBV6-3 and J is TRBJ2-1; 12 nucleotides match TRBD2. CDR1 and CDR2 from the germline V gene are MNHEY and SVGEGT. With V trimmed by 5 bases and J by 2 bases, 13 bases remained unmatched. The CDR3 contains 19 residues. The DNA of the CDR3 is TGTGCCAGCAGTACGGGACTAGCGGGCCCCCGAAGTACCTACAATGAGCAGTTCTTC. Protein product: CASSTGLAGPRSTYNEQFF.

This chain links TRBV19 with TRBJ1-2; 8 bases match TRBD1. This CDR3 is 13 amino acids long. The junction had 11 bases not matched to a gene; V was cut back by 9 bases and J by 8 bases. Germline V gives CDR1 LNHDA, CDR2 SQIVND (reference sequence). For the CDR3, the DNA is TGTGCCAGCCACAGGGGGAGGGCGGGAGGCTACACCTTC. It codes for CASHRGRAGGYTF. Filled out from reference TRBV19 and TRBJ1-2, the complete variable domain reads DGGITQSPKYLFRKEGQNVTLSCEQNLNHDAMYWYRQDPGQGLRLIYYSQIVNDFQKGDIAEGYSVSREKKESFPLTVTSAQKNPTAFYLCASHRGRAGGYTFGSGTRLTVV.

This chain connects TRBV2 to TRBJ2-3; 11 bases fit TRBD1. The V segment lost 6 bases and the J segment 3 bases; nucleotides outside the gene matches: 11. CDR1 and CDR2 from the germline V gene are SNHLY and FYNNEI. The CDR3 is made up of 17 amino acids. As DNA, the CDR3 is TGTGCCAGCAGAACGGACGGGACAGGGGGGCGGACAGATACGCAGTATTTT. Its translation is CASRTDGTGGRTDTQYF.

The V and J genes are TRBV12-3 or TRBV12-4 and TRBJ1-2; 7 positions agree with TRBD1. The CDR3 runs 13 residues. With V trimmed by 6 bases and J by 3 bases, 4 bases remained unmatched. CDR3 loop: CASSRDSHYGYTF. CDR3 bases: TGTGCCAGCAGCCGGGACAGTCACTATGGCTACACCTTC.

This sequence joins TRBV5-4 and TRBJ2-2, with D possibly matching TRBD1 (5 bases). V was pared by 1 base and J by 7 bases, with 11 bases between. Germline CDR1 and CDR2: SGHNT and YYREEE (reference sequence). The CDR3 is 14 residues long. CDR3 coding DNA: TGTGCCAGCAGCTTGACAGGTCAAGGCGGGGAGCTGTTTTTT. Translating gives CASSLTGQGGELFF.

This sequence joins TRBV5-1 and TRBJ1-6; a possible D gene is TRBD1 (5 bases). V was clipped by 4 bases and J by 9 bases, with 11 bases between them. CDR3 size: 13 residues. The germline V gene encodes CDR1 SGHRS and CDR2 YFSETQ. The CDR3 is CASSPGTTSPLHF. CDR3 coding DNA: TGCGCCAGCAGCCCGGGGACCACTTCACCCCTCCACTTT.

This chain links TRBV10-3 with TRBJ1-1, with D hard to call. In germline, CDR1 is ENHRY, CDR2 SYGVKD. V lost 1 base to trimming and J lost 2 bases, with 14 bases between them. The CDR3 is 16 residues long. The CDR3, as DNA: TGTGCCATCAGTGAGTTTAAGCGGAGGAAAAACACTGAAGCTTTCTTT. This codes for CAISEFKRRKNTEAFF.

CDR3 loop: CASSSRPGDTEAFF. The DNA of the CDR3 is TGTGCCAGCAGCTCCCGACCTGGGGATACTGAAGCTTTCTTT. V usage is TRBV7-3 and J usage is TRBJ1-1, with D unclear. This CDR3 is built from 14 residues. Trimming stripped 4 bases from V and 5 bases from J, with 14 bases between. CDR1 SGHTA and CDR2 FQGTGA come from the germline V gene.

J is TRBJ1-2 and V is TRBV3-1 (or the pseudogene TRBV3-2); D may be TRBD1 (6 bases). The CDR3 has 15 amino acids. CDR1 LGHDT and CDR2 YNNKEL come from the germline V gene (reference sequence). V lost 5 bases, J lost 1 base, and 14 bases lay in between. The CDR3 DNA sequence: TGTGCCAGCAGCGTCCGGACAGCACTTAACTATGGCTACACCTTC. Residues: CASSVRTALNYGYTF.

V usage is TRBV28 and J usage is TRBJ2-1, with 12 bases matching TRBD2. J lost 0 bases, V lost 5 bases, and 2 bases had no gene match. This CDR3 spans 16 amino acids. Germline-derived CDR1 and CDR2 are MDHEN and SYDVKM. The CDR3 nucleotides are TGTGCCAGCAGTCGGACTAGCGGGAACTCCTACAATGAGCAGTTCTTC. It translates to CASSRTSGNSYNEQFF.

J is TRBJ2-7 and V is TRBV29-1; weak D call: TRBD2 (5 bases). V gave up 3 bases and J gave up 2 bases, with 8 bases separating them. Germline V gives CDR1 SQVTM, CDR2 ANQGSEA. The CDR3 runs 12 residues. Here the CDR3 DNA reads TGCAGCGTTGATGAGGGCCCCTACGAGCAGTACTTC. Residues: CSVDEGPYEQYF.

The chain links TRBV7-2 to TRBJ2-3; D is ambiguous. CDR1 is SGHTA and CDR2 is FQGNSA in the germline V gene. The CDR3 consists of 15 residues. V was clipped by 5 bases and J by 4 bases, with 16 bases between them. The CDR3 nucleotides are TGTGCCAGCAGCCCAACTTTGGGTGGGGCAGATACGCAGTATTTT. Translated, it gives CASSPTLGGADTQYF.

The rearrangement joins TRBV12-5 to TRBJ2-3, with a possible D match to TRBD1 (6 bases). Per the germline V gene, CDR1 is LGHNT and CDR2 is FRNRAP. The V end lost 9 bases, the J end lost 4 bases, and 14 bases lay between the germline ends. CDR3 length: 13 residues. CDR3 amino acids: CASHREAADTQYF. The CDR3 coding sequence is TGTGCTAGCCACAGGGAAGCTGCAGATACGCAGTATTTT. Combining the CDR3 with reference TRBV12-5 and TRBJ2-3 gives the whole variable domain DARVTQTPRHKVTEMGQEVTMRCQPILGHNTVFWYRQTMMQGLELLAYFRNRAPLDDSGMPKDRFSAEMPDATLATLKIQPSEPRDSAVYFCASHREAADTQYFGPGTRLTVL.